The present T cell receptor beta chain was sequenced within a study of blood T cell repertoires in COVID-19. Study details: The origin of the acute and convalescent COVID-19 samples was the United States, Italy and Spain. Sources were T cells, B-cell-depleted T cells, or PBMCs; the material itself was cDNA or gDNA.

Original analysis: Estimated nucleated cell counts came from reference gene primer amplification. Sequencing was performed with immunoSEQ multiplex PCR; in TCRdb, only in-frame clones are kept and a portion is missing. V and J calls and clone size are copied from that table; D and trimming were computed from the DNA. The sample lists 160,000 or so clones, around 89% seen once, with roughly 15% in the top ten. The V end was cut by 4 bases, the J end by 3 bases, with 13 bases between. The V gene's germline CDR1 is SGHTS and CDR2 YDEGEE. The CDR3 runs to 15 residues. The receptor was isolated from a woman in her forties with acute or convalescent COVID-19. The J gene is TRBJ2-2, the V gene TRBV5-8; TRBD2 might be the D (5 bases). Sequencing was performed on peripheral blood. The CDR3 sequence is CASSSLAGDTGELFF. The CDR3 DNA reads TGTGCCAGCAGCAGTCTCGCGGGCGACACCGGGGAGCTGTTTTTT.